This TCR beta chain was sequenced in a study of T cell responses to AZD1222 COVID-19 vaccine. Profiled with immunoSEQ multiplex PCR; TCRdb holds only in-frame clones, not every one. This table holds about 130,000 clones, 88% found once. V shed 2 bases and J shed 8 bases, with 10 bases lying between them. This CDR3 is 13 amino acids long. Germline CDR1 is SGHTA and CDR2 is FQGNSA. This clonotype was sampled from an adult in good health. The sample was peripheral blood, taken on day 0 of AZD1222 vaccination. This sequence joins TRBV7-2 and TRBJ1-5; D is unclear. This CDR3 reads CASSLSVREPQHF. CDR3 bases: TGTGCCAGCAGCTTATCAGTTAGGGAGCCCCAGCATTTT.